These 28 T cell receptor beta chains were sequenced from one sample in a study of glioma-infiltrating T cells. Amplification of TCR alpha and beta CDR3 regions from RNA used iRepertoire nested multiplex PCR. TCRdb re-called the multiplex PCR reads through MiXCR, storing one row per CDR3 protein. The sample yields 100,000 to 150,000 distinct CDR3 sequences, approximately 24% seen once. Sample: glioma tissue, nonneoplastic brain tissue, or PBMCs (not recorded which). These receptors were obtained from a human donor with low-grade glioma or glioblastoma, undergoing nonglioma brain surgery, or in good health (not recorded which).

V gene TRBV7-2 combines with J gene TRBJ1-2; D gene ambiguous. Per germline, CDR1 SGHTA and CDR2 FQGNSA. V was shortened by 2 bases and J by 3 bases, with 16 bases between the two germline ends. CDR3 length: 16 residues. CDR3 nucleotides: TGTGCCAGCAGCTTATCTTCCACGGGGATTTACTATGGCTACACCTTC. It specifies CASSLSSTGIYYGYTF.

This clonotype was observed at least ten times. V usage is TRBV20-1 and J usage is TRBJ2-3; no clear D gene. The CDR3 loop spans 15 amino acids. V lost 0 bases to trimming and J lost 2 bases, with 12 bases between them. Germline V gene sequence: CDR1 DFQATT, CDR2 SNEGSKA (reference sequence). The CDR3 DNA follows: TGCAGTGCTAGAGATGAGCGACAATACACAGATACGCAGTATTTT. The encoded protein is CSARDERQYTDTQYF.

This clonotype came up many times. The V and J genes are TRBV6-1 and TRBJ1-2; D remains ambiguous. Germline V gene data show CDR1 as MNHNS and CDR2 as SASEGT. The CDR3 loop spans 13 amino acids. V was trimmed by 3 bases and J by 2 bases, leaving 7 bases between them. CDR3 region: CASSETGNYGYTF. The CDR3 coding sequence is TGTGCCAGCAGTGAGACCGGAAACTATGGCTACACCTTC.

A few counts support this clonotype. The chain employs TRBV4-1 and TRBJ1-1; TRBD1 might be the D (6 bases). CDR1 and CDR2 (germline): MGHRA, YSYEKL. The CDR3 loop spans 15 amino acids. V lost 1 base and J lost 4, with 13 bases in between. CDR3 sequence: CASSQGWGGGTEAFF. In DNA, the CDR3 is TGCGCCAGCAGCCAAGGATGGGGGGGCGGCACTGAAGCTTTCTTT.

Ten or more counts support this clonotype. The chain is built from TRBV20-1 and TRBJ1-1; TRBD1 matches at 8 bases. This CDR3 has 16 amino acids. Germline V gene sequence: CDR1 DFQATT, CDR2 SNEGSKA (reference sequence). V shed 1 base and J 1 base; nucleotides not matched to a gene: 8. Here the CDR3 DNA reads TGCAGTGCTAGAGGGCAGGGGGCGATCCCGAACACTGAAGCTTTCTTT. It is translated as CSARGQGAIPNTEAFF.

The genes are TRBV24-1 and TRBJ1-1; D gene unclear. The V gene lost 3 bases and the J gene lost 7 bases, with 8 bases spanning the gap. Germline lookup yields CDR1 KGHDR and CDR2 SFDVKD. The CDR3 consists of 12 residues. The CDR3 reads CATSDGRFEAFF. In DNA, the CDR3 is TGTGCCACCAGTGATGGCAGATTTGAAGCTTTCTTT.

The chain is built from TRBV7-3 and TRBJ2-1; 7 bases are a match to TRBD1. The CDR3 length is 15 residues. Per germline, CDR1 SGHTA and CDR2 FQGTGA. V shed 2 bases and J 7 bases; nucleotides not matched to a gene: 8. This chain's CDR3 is CASSLVTGKENEQFF. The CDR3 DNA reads TGTGCCAGCAGCTTAGTGACAGGGAAAGAGAATGAGCAGTTCTTC.

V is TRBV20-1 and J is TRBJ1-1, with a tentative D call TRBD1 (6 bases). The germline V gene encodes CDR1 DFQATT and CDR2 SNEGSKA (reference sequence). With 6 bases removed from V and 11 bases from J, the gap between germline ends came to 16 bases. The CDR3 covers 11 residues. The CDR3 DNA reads TGCAGTGCCAAGGGGGGGACTGCGGCTTTCTTT. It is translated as CSAKGGTAAFF.

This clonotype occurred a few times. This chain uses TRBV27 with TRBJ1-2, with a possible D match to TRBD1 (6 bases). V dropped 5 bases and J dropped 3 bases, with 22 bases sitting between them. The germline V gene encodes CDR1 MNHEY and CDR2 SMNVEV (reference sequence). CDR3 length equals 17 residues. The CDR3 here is CASSQWGRQTSDYGYTF. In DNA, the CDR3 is TGTGCCAGCAGTCAATGGGGGCGCCAGACGTCGGACTATGGCTACACCTTC.

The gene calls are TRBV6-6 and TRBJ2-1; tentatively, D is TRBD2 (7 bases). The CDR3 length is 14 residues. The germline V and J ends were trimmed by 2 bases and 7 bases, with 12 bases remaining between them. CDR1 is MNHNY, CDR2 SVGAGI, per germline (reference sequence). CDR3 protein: CASSYRGAKNEQFF. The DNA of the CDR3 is TGTGCCAGCAGTTACCGGGGGGCCAAGAATGAGCAGTTCTTC.

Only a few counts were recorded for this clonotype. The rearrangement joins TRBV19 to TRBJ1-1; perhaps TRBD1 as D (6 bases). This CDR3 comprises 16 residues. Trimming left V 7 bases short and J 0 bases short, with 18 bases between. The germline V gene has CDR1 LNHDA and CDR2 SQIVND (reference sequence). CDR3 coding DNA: TGTGCCAGTACCCCGGGGGGGGGCTCCATGAACACTGAAGCTTTCTTT. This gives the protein CASTPGGGSMNTEAFF.

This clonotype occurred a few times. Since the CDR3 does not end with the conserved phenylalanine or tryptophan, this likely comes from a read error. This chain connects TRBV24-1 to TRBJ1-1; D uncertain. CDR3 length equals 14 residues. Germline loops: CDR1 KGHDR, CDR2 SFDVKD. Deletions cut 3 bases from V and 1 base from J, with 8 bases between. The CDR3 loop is CATSDPSQNTEAFL. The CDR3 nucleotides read TGTGCCACCAGTGATCCCTCCCAGAACACTGAAGCTTTCTTG.

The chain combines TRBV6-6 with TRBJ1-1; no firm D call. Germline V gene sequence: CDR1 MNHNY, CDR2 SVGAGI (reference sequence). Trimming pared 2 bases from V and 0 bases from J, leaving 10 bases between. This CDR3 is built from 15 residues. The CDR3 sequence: CASSYDLGMNTEAFF. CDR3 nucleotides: TGTGCCAGCAGTTACGATCTAGGGATGAACACTGAAGCTTTCTTT.

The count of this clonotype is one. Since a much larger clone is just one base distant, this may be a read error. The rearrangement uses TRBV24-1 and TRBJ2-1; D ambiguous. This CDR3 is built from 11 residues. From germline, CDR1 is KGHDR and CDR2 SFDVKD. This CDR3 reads CATSDRYEQSF. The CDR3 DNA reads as TGTGCCACCAGTGATAGGTATGAGCAGTCCTTC.

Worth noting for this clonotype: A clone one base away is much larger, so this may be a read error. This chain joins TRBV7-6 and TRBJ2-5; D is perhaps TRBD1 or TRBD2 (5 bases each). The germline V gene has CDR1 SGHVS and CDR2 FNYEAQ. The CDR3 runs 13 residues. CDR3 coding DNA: TGTGCCCGCAGCTTAGAGGGGTCCTTGGCCCAGTACTTC. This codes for CARSLEGSLAQYF.

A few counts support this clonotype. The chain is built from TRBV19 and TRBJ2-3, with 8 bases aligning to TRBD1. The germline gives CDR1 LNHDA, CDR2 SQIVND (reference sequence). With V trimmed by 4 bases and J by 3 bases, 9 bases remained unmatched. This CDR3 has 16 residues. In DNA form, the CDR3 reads TGTGCCAGTAGTAGAGACAGGGGTAGAGGAACAGATACGCAGTATTTT. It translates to CASSRDRGRGTDTQYF.

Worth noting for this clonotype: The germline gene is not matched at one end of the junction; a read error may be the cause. This CDR3 reads CASSQGIRGEHEQFF. The CDR3 DNA reads TGCGCCAGCAGCCAAGGGATAAGGGGGGAACATGAGCAGTTCTTC. This chain joins TRBV7-9 and TRBJ2-1; the D gene could be TRBD1 or TRBD2 (6 bases each). CDR3 length: 15 amino acids. CDR1 and CDR2 (germline): SEHNR, FQNEAQ (reference sequence). Full variable domain (remainder filled in from reference TRBV7-9 and TRBJ2-1): DTGVSQNPRHKITKRGQNVTFRCDPISEHNRLYWYRQTLGQGPEFLTYFQNEAQLEKSRLLSDRFSAERPKGSFSTLEIQRTEQGDSAMYLCASSQGIRGEHEQFFGPGTRLTVL.

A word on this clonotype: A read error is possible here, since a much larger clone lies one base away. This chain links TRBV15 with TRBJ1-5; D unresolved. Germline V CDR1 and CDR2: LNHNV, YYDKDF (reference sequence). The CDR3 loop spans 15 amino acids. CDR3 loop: CATSRDRASNEPQHF. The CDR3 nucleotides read TGTGCCACCAGCAGAGATAGGGCGTCCAATGAGCCCCAGCATTTT.

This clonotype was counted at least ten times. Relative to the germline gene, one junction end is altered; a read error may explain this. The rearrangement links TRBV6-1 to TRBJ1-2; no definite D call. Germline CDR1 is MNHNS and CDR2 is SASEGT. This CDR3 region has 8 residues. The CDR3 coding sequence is TGTGCCAGCATCGGGTATCCCTTC. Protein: CASIGYPF.

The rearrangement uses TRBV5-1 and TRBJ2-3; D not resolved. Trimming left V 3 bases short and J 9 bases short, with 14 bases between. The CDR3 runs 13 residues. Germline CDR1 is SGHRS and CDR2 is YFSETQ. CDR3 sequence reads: CASSSEPERTQYF. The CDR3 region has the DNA TGCGCCAGCAGCTCCGAACCGGAGAGGACGCAGTATTTT.

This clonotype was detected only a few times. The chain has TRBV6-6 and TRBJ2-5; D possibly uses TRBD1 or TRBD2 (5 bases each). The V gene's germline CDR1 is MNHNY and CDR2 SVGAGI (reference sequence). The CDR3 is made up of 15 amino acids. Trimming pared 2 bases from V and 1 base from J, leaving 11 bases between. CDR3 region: CASSYRGARQETQYF. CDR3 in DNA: TGTGCCAGCAGTTACAGAGGGGCCCGCCAAGAGACCCAGTACTTC.

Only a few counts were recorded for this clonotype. CDR3 amino acids: CATGQVLKTNTGELFF. CDR3 nucleotide sequence: TGTGCCACAGGACAGGTTCTAAAAACGAACACCGGGGAGCTGTTTTTT. V is TRBV24-1 and J is TRBJ2-2, with 7 bases lining up with TRBD1. V dropped 10 bases and J dropped 0; count of bases not matched to a gene: 10. The CDR3 has 16 amino acids. Germline V gives CDR1 KGHDR, CDR2 SFDVKD.

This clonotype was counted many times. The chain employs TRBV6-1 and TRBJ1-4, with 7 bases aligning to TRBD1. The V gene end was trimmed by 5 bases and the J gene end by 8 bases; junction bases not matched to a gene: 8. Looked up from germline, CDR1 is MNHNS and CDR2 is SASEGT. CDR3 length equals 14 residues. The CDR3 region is CASSLDRVDEKLFF. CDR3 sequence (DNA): TGTGCCAGCAGTTTAGACAGGGTGGACGAAAAACTGTTTTTT.

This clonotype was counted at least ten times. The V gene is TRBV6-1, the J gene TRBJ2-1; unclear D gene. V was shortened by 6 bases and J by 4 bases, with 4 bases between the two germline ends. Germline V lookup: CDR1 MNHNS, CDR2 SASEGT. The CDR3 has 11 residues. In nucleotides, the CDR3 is TGTGCCAGCAGATCGTACAATGAGCAGTTCTTC. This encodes CASRSYNEQFF.

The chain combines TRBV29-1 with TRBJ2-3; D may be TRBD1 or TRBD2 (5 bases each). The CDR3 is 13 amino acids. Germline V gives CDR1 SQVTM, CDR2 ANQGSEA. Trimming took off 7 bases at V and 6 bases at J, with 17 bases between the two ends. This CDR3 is CSGTGRSLDTQYF. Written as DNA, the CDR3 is TGCAGCGGGACGGGGCGCTCTTTGGATACGCAGTATTTT.

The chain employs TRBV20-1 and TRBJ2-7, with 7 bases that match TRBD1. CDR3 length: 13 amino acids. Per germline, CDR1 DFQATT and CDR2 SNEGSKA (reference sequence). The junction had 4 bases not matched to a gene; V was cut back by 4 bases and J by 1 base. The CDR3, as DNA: TGCAGTGCTAACCAGGGGGATTCCTACGAGCAGTACGTC. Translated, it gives CSANQGDSYEQYV.

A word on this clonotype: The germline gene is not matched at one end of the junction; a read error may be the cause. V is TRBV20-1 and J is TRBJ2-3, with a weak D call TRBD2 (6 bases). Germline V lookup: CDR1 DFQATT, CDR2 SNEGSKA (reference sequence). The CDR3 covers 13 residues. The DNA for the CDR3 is TGCAGTGCACCAGCGGAGGGCACAAATACGCAGTATTTT. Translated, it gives CSAPAEGTNTQYF.

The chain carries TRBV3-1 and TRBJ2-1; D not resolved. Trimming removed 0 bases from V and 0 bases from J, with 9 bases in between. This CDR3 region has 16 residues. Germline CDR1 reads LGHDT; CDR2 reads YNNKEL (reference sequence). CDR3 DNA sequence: TGTGCCAGCAGCCAAGAAGGCCGGAGCTCCTACAATGAGCAGTTCTTC. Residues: CASSQEGRSSYNEQFF.